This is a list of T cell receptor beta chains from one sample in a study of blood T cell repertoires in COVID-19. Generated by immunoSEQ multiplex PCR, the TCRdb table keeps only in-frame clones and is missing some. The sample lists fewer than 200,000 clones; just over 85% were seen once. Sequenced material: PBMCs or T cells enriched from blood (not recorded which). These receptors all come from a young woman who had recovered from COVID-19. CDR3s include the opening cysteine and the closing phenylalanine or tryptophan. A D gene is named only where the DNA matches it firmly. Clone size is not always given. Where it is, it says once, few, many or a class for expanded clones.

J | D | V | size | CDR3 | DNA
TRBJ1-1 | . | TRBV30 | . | CAWSQEMNTEAFF | TGTGCCTGGAGCCAGGAAATGAACACTGAAGCTTTCTTT
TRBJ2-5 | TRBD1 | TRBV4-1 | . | CASSRTIGTVRETQYF | TGCGCCAGCAGCCGAACCATCGGGACAGTACGCGAGACCCAGTACTTC
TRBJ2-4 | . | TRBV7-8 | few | CASSPEEGSNIQYF | TGTGCCAGCAGCCCAGAGGAGGGTTCGAACATTCAGTACTTC
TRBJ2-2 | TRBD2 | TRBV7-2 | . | CASSLALPSGTGELFF | TGTGCCAGCAGCTTAGCGCTCCCTAGCGGGACCGGGGAGCTGTTTTTT
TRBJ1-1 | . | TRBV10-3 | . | CAITALMQGEAFF | TGTGCCATCACCGCGTTGATGCAGGGTGAAGCTTTCTTT
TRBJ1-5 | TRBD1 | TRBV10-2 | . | CASSPGTGRSNQPQHF | TGCGCCAGCAGCCCCGGGACAGGTCGTAGCAATCAGCCCCAGCATTTT
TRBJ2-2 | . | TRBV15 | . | CATSRVRAYTGELFF | TGTGCCACCAGCAGAGTCAGGGCTTACACCGGGGAGCTGTTTTTT
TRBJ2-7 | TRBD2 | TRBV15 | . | CATRLISGGKSEQYF | TGTGCCACCCGTCTCATTAGCGGGGGGAAATCCGAGCAGTACTTC
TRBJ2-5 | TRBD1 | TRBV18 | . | CASSPPGQVKETQYF | TGTGCCAGCTCACCACCGGGACAGGTTAAGGAGACCCAGTACTTC
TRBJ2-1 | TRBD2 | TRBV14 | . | CASSQDPKREGWQEEQFF | TGTGCCAGCAGCCAAGATCCAAAGCGGGAGGGCTGGCAAGAAGAGCAGTTCTTC
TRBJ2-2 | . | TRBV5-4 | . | CASSPKGGRGNGELFF | TGTGCCAGCAGCCCGAAGGGGGGGAGGGGAAACGGGGAGCTGTTTTTT
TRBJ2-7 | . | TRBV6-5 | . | CASSRNSRDEQYF | TGTGCCAGCAGCCGCAACTCCCGGGACGAGCAGTACTTC
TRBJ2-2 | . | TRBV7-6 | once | CASRSQGELFF | TGTGCCAGCAGATCGCAGGGGGAGCTGTTTTTT
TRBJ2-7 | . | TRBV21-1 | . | CASSLETAYEQYF | TGTGCCAGCAGCTTAGAGACAGCCTACGAGCAGTACTTC